The clone carrying this TCR beta chain appeared a single time. Its antigen is not identified. The data originate from a study of T cell responses to AZD1222 COVID-19 vaccine. Overall study results and limits: Spike as a whole was targeted by vaccine-associated CD4 TCRs, dominant at 160-218 and 743-854.

Germline CDR1 MNHEY, CDR2 SVGAGI. This CDR3 spans 13 amino acids. The V and J ends lost 6 bases and 5 bases respectively, with 8 bases between them. Sequencing used immunoSEQ multiplex PCR; TCRdb keeps in-frame clones, though not all of them. This sample has approximately 120,000 clones, with 90% found just once. The clonotype was recovered from an adult in good health. The sample was peripheral blood, taken on day 0 of AZD1222 vaccination. The V and J genes are TRBV6-5 and TRBJ1-6, with D unresolved. DNA for the CDR3: TGTGCCAGCAGCCCAATCAATAATTCACCCCTCCACTTT. Translated: CASSPINNSPLHF.